This TCR beta chain is from a study of T cells after yellow fever vaccination. Background on the study: With SMART-Seq v4 Ultra Low Input, the fractions containing low cell numbers were prepared.

Via MiXCR, TCRdb re-called the 5' RACE reads, giving one row per CDR3 protein. The data contain around 300,000 distinct CDR3 sequences, 10% to 15% of them singletons. As for this clonotype: Its antigen is still unknown.

Findings of the study overall: Abundant clonotypes from the bulk population could contaminate FACS-sorted repertoires.

CDR3 size: 13 residues. Germline loops: CDR1 SGHTA, CDR2 FQGNSA. Trimming stripped 0 bases from V and 4 bases from J, with 6 bases between. This specimen was CD4+ T cells sorted from PBMCs, taken 45 days after the yellow fever booster vaccination. This receptor was taken from a man younger than 45 who received the YFV17D yellow fever vaccine. The chain recombines TRBV7-2 with TRBJ1-2; no clear D. The CDR3 loop is CASSLAAAYGYTF. CDR3 coding DNA: TGTGCCAGCAGCTTAGCTGCAGCCTATGGCTACACCTTC.